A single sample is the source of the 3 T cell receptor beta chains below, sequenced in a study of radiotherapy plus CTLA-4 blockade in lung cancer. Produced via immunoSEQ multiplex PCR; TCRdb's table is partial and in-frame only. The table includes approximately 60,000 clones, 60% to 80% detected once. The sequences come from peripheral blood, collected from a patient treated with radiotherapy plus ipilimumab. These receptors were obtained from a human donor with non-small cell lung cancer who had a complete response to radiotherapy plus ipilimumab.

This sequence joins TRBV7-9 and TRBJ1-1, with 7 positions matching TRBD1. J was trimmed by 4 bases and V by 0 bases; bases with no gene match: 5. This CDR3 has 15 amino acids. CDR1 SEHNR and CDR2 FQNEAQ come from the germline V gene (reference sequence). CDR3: CASSLATGLGTEAFF. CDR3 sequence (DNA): TGTGCCAGCAGCTTAGCGACAGGGTTGGGCACTGAAGCTTTCTTT.

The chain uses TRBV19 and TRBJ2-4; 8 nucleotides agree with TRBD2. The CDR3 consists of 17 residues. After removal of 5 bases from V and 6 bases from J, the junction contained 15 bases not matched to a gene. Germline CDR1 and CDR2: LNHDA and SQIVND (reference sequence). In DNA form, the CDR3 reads TGTGCCAGTAGTCCTTCTAAAGGAAGCCGGGAGGGAAACATTCAGTACTTC. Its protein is CASSPSKGSREGNIQYF.

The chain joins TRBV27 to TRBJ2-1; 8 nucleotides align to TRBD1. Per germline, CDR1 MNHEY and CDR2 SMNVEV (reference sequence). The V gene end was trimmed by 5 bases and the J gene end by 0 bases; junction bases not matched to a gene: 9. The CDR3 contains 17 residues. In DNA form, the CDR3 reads TGTGCCAGCAGTCCCAAATTGACAGGGGCCTCCTACAATGAGCAGTTCTTC. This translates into CASSPKLTGASYNEQFF.